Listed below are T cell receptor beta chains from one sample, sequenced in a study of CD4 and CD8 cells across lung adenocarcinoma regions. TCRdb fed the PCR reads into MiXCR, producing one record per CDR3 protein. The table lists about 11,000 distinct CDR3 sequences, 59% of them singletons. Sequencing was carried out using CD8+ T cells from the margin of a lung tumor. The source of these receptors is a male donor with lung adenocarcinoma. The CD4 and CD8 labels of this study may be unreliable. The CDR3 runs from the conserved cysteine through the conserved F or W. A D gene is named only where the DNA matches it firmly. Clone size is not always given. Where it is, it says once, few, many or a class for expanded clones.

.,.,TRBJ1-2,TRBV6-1,TGTGCCAGCAGTGAAAGTGAGGGGGACTGGAACTATGGCTACACCTTC,CASSESEGDWNYGYTF
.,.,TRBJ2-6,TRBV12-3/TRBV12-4,TGTGCCAGCAGTCAGGGGCGGGGGGCCAACGTCCTGACTTTC,CASSQGRGANVLTF
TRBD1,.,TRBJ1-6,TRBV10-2,TGCGCCAGCGGGGGACAGGGATATAATTCACCCCTCCACTTT,CASGGQGYNSPLHF
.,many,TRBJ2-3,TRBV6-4,TGTGCCAGCAGTGACTCGAGCCAGGGAGATGGTACAGATACGCAGTATTTT,CASSDSSQGDGTDTQYF
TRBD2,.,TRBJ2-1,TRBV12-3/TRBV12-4,TGTGCCAGCAGTAACCCGGGACTAGGGCGATTCAATGAGCAGTTCTTC,CASSNPGLGRFNEQFF
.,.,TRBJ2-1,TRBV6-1,TGTGCCAGCGGGGCGGACCGGTGGGCCTACAATGATCAGTTCTTC,CASGADRWAYNDQFF
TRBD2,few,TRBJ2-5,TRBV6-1,TGTGCCAGCAGTGAAGCGCGGGGACTACTGGAGACCCAGTACTTC,CASSEARGLLETQYF
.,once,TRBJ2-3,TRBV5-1,TGCGCCAGCAGCACCGGGACTCCCCAAGATACGCAGTATTTT,CASSTGTPQDTQYF
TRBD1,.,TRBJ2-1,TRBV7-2,TGTGCCAGCAGCACTCACCGGGACAGGGAGTACAATGAGCAGTTCTTC,CASSTHRDREYNEQFF
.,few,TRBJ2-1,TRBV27,TGTGCCAGCCTACGTTCGGCAGGAGCTAATGAGCAGTTCTTC,CASLRSAGANEQFF
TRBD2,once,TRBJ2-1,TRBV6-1,TGTGCCAGCAGTAGACTAGCGGGGAACAATGAGCAGTTCTTC,CASSRLAGNNEQFF
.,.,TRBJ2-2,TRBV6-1,TGTGCCAGCCGACGAACAGGGGGGGTAGCGGACACCGGGGAGCTGTTTTTT,CASRRTGGVADTGELFF
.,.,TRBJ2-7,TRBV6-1,TGTGCCAGCAGGGGGGCCGGGAGAGGGGACCGGGAGACGCAGTACTTC,CASRGAGRGDRETQYF
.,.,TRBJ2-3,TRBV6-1,TGTGCCAGCAGTGAAGCGCGGCAGTCAAGCACAGACACTCAGTATTTT,CASSEARQSSTDTQYF
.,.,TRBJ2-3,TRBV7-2,TGTGCCAGCACCTACCACGCGGGAGATACGCAGTATTTT,CASTYHAGDTQYF
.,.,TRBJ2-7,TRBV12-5,TGTGCTAGTGGCATCAATCTGGGCGAGCAGTACTTC,CASGINLGEQYF
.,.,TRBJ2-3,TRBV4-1,TGCGCCAGCAGCCCGGACTTGGGGGAGACCCAGTACTTT,CASSPDLGETQYF
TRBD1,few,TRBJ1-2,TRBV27,TGTGCCAGCAGTTTGAGACTCTCCGACAGGGCTGGCGGCTACACCTTC,CASSLRLSDRAGGYTF
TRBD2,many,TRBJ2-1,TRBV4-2,TGTGCCAGCAGCCTCGGACTAGCGGGAGGGCCCTACAATGAGCAGTTCTTC,CASSLGLAGGPYNEQFF
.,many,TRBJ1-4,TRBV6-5,TGTGCCAGCAGTTACCTCACGGGAGTTGAAAAACTGTTTTTT,CASSYLTGVEKLFF
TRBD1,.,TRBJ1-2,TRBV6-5,TGTGCCAGCAGTTACTCGCCTGGGACAGGGTATCACACCTTC,CASSYSPGTGYHTF
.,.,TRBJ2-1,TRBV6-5,TGTGCCAGCAGTTACTCGATGGTAGCGGACTACAATGAGCAGTTCTTC,CASSYSMVADYNEQFF
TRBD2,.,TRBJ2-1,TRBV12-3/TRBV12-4,TGTGCCAGCAGTTTGGACCAGACTAGCAGCAATGAGCAGTTCTTC,CASSLDQTSSNEQFF
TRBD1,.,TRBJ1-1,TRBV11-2,TGTGCCAGCAGCGGTGACAGGGCCGGCACTGAAGCTTTCTTT,CASSGDRAGTEAFF
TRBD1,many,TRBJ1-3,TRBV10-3,TGTGCCATCAGTGAGACCGGGACAGGAAATCTTCTAAACACCATATATTTT,CAISETGTGNLLNTIYF
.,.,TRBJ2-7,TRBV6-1,TGTGCCAGCAGTGAAGCGGGGACATGGGTCAGGGACACGCAGTACTTC,CASSEAGTWVRDTQYF
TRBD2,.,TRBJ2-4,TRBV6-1,TGTGCCAGCAGGGTGGCGGGAGGGCAAGACACGCAGTACTTT,CASRVAGGQDTQYF
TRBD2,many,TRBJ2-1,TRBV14,TGTGCCAGCAGCCAACTCAGCGGGAGGGCCCGTGATGAGCAGTTCTTC,CASSQLSGRARDEQFF
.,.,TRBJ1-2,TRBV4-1,TGCGCCAGCAGCCAATTTTTACTCAGGGGCTCAGATGGCTACACCTTC,CASSQFLLRGSDGYTF
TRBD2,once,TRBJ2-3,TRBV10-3,TGTGCCGCGGCCAAAGGCGGACTAGCGCAAGATACGCAGTATTTT,CAAAKGGLAQDTQYF
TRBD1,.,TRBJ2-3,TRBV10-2,TGCGCCAGATTGCTACAGGGGATCGGCACAGATACGCAGTATTTT,CARLLQGIGTDTQYF
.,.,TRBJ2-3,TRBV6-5,TGTGCCAGCAGTTACTCCGAGGGAACAGATACGCAGTATTTT,CASSYSEGTDTQYF
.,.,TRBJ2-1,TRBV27,TGTGCCAGCAGTGCGTCCAGCTACAATGAGCAGTTCTTC,CASSASSYNEQFF
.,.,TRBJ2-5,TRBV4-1,TGCGCCAGCAGCCAAGATGGTTTGGCACAAGAGACCCAGTACTTC,CASSQDGLAQETQYF
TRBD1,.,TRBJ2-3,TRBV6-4,TGTGCCAGCAGCCGGGACAGCTTCACAGATACGCAGTATTTT,CASSRDSFTDTQYF
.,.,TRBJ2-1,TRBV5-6,TGTGCCAGCAGCACCAACGGGGCCCCCTACAATGAGCAGTTCTTC,CASSTNGAPYNEQFF
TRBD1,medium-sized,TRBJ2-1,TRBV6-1,TGTGCCAGCAGGGTGGACAGGGGGCCCTACAATGAGCAGTTCTTC,CASRVDRGPYNEQFF
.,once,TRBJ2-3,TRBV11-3,TGTGCCAGGAGCTCTGGAACGGGGGTGGGAGGCAAAGATACTCAGTACTTT,CARSSGTGVGGKDTQYF
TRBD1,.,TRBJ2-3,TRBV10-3,TGTCGCGTCAGGGGGCCGGGAGCCCCAGACACGCAGTATTTC,CRVRGPGAPDTQYF
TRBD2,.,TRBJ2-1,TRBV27,TGTGCCAGCAGTGTCGGACTAGCGGAAAGAAATGAGCAGTTCTTC,CASSVGLAERNEQFF
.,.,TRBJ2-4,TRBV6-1,TGTGCCAGCAGAGTGCCGGGAGCCCCAGATACTCAGTACTTT,CASRVPGAPDTQYF
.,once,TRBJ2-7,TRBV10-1,TGCGCCAGCAGTGAGTCAGGGTGGGATAGCTCCTACGAGCAGTACTTC,CASSESGWDSSYEQYF
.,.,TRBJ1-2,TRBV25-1,TGTGCCAGCAGTGAATGGGGACCTAACTATGGCTACACCTTC,CASSEWGPNYGYTF
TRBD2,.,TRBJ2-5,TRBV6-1,TGTGCCAGGAACGGGGGGGGTCAGCAAGACACCCAGTACTTC,CARNGGGQQDTQYF
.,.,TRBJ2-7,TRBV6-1,TGTGCCAGCAGTGAACAACCCGCGACCGAGCAGTACTTC,CASSEQPATEQYF
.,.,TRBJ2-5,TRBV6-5,TGTGCCAGCAGTTACGGGGGGACAACGCCCGAGACCCAGTACTTC,CASSYGGTTPETQYF
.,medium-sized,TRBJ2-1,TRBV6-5,TGTGCCAGCAGGTCCCAGGGAGGCGAGCAGTTCTTC,CASRSQGGEQFF
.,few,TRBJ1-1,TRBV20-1,TGCAGTGCACAGGGCTGGGCGGGCCGAACTGAAGCTTTCTTT,CSAQGWAGRTEAFF
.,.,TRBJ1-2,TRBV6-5,TGTGCCAGCAGTTACGTGAATAACTATGGCTACACCTTC,CASSYVNNYGYTF